These 13 T cell receptor beta chains were all obtained from the same sample, sequenced in a study of CD8 T cells in Susac syndrome. RNA in amounts of about 0.5 to 1 ug was reverse transcribed with random hexamers. TCRdb recomputed calls from the immunoSEQ multiplex PCR reads with MiXCR, one row per CDR3 protein. Here the sample spans roughly 190,000 distinct CDR3 sequences, approximately 93% being singletons. The sample consisted of CD4+ T cells from PBMCs. The receptors derive from a human donor in good health.

The chain's CDR3 is CASSPSGTGRGEQYV. The CDR3 DNA reads as TGTGCCAGCAGTCCCTCCGGGACAGGGAGGGGCGAGCAGTACGTC. The rearrangement links TRBV28 to TRBJ2-7; 9 bases fit TRBD1. Germline CDR1 is MDHEN and CDR2 is SYDVKM. This CDR3 has 15 amino acids. V shed 5 bases, J shed 6 bases, and the junction held 11 bases outside the gene matches.

This chain connects TRBV12-3 or TRBV12-4 to TRBJ1-4, with a weak D call TRBD1 (5 bases). This CDR3 contains 14 residues. V was shortened by 4 bases and J by 4 bases, with 10 bases between the two germline ends. In DNA form, the CDR3 reads TGTGCCAGCAGTTCATGGGGCTATAATGAAAAACTGTTTTTT. Protein product: CASSSWGYNEKLFF.

The J gene is TRBJ1-2, the V gene TRBV9; no definite D call. CDR1 and CDR2 from the germline V gene are SGDLS and YYNGEE. CDR3 length: 14 residues. V was clipped by 3 bases and J by 2 bases, with 11 bases between them. As DNA, the CDR3 is TGTGCCAGCAGCGAAGGCATACTGAACTATGGCTACACCTTC. It specifies CASSEGILNYGYTF.

The gene calls are TRBV29-1 and TRBJ2-3; TRBD2 might be the D (7 bases). Trimming took 8 bases from V and 5 from J, leaving 23 bases between them. This CDR3 is 15 amino acids long. The V gene's germline CDR1 is SQVTM and CDR2 ANQGSEA. CDR3 sequence reads: CSFRGFRTRRDTQYF. The DNA of the CDR3 is TGCAGCTTCAGGGGATTCCGGACTAGGCGAGATACGCAGTATTTT.

This chain connects TRBV5-1 to TRBJ2-1; possible D gene TRBD1, 5 bases. This CDR3 region has 16 residues. CDR1 and CDR2 (germline): SGHRS, YFSETQ. The V end was cut by 0 bases, the J end by 5 bases, with 15 bases between. CDR3 DNA sequence: TGCGCCAGCAGCTTGGCCAGGGCCCTTAAGGACAATGAGCAGTTCTTC. Translated, it gives CASSLARALKDNEQFF.

The V call is TRBV20-1, the J call TRBJ2-7; TRBD2 matches at 10 bases. The CDR3 sequence is 14 residues long. CDR1 and CDR2 from the germline V gene are DFQATT and SNEGSKA (reference sequence). Trimming at V came to 5 bases and at J to 5 bases, leaving 9 bases not matched to a gene. The CDR3 protein is CSAPRPSGGDEQYF. Here the CDR3 DNA reads TGCAGTGCTCCCAGACCTAGCGGGGGTGACGAGCAGTACTTC.

As to this clonotype: The CDR3 carries no conserved terminal phenylalanine or tryptophan, so it likely arises from a read error. The chain combines TRBV6-6 with TRBJ2-5; the D is unclear. Germline CDR1 and CDR2: MNHNY and SVGAGI (reference sequence). V was shortened by 6 bases and J by 6 bases, with 14 bases between the two germline ends. This CDR3 comprises 13 residues. The CDR3 DNA reads TGTGCCAGCAGCCGTGCCACGTTACAGACCCAGTACCTC. This translates into CASSRATLQTQYL.

J is TRBJ1-2 and V is TRBV11-2; D not certain. Between the trimmed V and J ends, which lost 1 base and 0 bases, there was a span of 12 bases. This CDR3 is 16 amino acids long. CDR1 is SGHAT and CDR2 is FQNNGV in the germline V gene. This chain's CDR3 is CASSLAQQLPNYGYTF. The CDR3 DNA follows: TGTGCCAGCAGCTTAGCCCAACAGCTCCCTAACTATGGCTACACCTTC.

V gene TRBV5-1 combines with J gene TRBJ2-5; D is unclear. Germline loops: CDR1 SGHRS, CDR2 YFSETQ. The CDR3 consists of 13 residues. V shed 4 bases and J shed 5 bases, with 12 bases lying between them. This chain's CDR3 is CASSLEAGETQYF. For the CDR3, the DNA is TGCGCCAGCAGCCTTGAAGCTGGGGAGACCCAGTACTTC.

This CDR3 reads CASRDTKEGYV. The DNA for the CDR3 is TGTGCCAGCCGCGACACAAAGGAGGGGTACGTC. The chain is built from TRBV7-9 and TRBJ2-7, with D maybe TRBD2 (6 bases). The CDR3 extends over 11 amino acids. V lost 8 bases, J lost 12 bases, and 17 bases lay in between. Germline CDR1 is SEHNR and CDR2 is FQNEAQ (reference sequence).

The chain couples TRBV7-8 to TRBJ2-7; D unclear. The V gene's germline CDR1 is SGHVS and CDR2 FQNEAQ. The CDR3 spans 15 residues. Trimming removed 1 base from V and 3 bases from J, with 13 bases in between. CDR3 in amino acids: CASSLGGNLVYEQYF. CDR3 DNA sequence: TGTGCCAGCAGCTTAGGCGGCAATTTGGTCTACGAGCAGTACTTC.

This clonotype was detected once. V and J are TRBV20-1 and TRBJ1-6, with D maybe TRBD1 (6 bases). The CDR3 totals 15 residues. Per germline, CDR1 DFQATT and CDR2 SNEGSKA (reference sequence). V was cut by 1 base and J by 6 bases, with 13 bases left in between. The CDR3 is CSARVGGGLNSPLHF. The CDR3 nucleotides read TGCAGTGCTAGAGTAGGAGGGGGTCTTAATTCACCCCTCCACTTT.

The V gene is TRBV27, the J gene TRBJ2-3; D call uncertain. V gave up 4 bases and J gave up 3 bases, with 14 bases separating them. This CDR3 is 15 amino acids long. The germline V gene has CDR1 MNHEY and CDR2 SMNVEV (reference sequence). CDR3 bases: TGTGCCAGCAGTTGGATGAGGTCTGGTACAGATACGCAGTATTTT. Protein sequence: CASSWMRSGTDTQYF.